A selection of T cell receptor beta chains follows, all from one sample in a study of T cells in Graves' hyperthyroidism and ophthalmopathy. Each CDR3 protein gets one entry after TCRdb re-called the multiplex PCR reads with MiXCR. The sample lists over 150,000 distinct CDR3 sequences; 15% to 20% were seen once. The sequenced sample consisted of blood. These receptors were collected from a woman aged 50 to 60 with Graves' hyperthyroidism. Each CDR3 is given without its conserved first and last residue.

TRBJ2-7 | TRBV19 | ASSIGTGSVYEQY
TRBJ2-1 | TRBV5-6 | ASSFTAYNEQF
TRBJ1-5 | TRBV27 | ASSQGQYSQPQH
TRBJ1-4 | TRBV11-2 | ASSLNLWYEKLF
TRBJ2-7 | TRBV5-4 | ASSLEAGGEYEQY
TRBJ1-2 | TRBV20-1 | SAKGDRGLGWYGYT
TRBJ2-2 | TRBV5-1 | ASSLSGDIRHGELF
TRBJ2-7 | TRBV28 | ASSFLDRVYEQY
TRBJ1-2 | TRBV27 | ASSKAGGANYGYT
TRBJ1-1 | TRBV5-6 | ASRDVGRDTEAF
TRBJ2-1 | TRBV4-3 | ASSQDLGRGLQNEQF
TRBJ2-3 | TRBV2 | ASSAGGGADTQY
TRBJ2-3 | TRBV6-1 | ASSEWVAGASTDTQY
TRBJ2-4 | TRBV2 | ASSEALGTGVAKNIQY
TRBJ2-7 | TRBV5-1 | ASKAGTDFSYEQY
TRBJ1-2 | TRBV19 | ASATTPNYGYT
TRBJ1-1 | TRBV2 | ASSAQTGVSF
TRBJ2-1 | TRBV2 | ASYGGVGSYNEQF
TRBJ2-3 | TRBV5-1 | ASSTIGTTDTQY
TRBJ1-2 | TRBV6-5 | ASSYRDSLNYGYT
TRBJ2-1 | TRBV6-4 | ASSDTGLGEQF
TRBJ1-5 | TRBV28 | ASSDPPGPQH
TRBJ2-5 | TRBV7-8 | ASSPGPGETQY
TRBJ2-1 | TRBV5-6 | ASSLDKRIFFHEQF
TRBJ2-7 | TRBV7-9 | ASSGSGTGLYEQY
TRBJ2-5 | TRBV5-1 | ASSILAGAGETQY
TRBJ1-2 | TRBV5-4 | ASSLGRTHNYGYT
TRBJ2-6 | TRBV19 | ASSVGQGLSGANVLT
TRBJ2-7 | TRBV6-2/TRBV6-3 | ASRAGDSYEQY
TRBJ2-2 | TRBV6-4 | ASSDSTGELF
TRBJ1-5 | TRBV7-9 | ASSLAVEGRGQPQH
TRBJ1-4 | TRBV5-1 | ASSLGGRTPNEKLF
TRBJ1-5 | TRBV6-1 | ASRAANQPQH
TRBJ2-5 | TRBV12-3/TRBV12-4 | ASSLWGTSGRQETQY
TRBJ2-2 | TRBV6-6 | ASSYSAGLWDSNTGELF
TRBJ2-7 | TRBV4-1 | ASSQDGRETSYEQY
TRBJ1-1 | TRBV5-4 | ASSSSSIAEAF
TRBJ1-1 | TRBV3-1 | ASSQVDRQGWEAF
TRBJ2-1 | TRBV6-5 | ASSYSVISYNEQF
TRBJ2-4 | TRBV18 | ASSPQNGVAKNIQY
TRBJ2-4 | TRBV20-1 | SALQGTKNIQY